Sequencing of this T cell receptor beta chain was carried out in a study of CXCR3-negative and CXCR3-positive naive CD8 T cells. Notes on this clonotype: Its specificity is not known.

Study-level results: When CXCR3-positive naive cells were set against CXCR3-negative naive cells, the former had more hydrophobic TRB CDR3s.

A CD45RO-CCR7+CD27+CD95- profile was what naive CD8+ T cells displayed. The germline gives CDR1 SEHNR, CDR2 FQNEAQ (reference sequence). CDR3 length: 16 residues. 5' RACE that incorporated UMI labels was used to prepare the TRB cDNA libraries. From its re-call of the 5' RACE reads, TCRdb lists each CDR3 protein once, without DNA. Its table records 150,000 to 170,000 distinct CDR3 sequences. The specimen sequenced was naive CXCR3+ CD8+ T cells from blood. Subset reported: CD45RO-CCR7+CD27+CD95- naive CD8+ T cells expressing CXCR3 (TNR3+). This clonotype originated in a human donor in good health. Some clones in this sample may be carry-over from other donors' samples. V is TRBV7-9 and J is TRBJ2-1; the D call of TRBD1 rests on TCRdb alone, since no DNA is present to check it. The CDR3 sequence is CASSARDISSYNEQFF.